This TCR beta chain was retrieved from a study of cytomegalovirus exposure and HLA in healthy donors. Study-level findings and limits: Some V segments could not be told apart, so they were left out, TRBV6-2 and TRBV6-3 among them. Earlier results showed most TCR beta V segments being productive about 90% or about 30% of the time. Specificity for CMV antigens was confirmed in vitro for a few of the CMV-associated chains.

The V and J ends lost 2 bases and 0 bases respectively, with 14 bases between them. This CDR3 is built from 15 residues. CDR1 is GTSNPN and CDR2 is SVGIG in the germline V gene (reference sequence). A word on this clone: Its target is unknown.

PCR amplification relied on 60 Vbeta primers (plus 13 Jbeta primers). Libraries were prepared by immunoSEQ multiplex PCR; TCRdb keeps only in-frame clonotypes and omits some of them. The table shows 200,000 to 250,000 clones, with about 77% occurring only once. The rearrangement joins TRBV30 to TRBJ2-7; TRBD2 might be the D (6 bases). This TCR was sampled from a woman aged 25 to 39 in good health and CMV-seronegative. The source material was PBMCs. The CDR3 loop reads CAWSQGRGYSYEQYF. Written as DNA, the CDR3 is TGTGCCTGGAGTCAAGGTCGGGGGTACTCCTACGAGCAGTACTTC.